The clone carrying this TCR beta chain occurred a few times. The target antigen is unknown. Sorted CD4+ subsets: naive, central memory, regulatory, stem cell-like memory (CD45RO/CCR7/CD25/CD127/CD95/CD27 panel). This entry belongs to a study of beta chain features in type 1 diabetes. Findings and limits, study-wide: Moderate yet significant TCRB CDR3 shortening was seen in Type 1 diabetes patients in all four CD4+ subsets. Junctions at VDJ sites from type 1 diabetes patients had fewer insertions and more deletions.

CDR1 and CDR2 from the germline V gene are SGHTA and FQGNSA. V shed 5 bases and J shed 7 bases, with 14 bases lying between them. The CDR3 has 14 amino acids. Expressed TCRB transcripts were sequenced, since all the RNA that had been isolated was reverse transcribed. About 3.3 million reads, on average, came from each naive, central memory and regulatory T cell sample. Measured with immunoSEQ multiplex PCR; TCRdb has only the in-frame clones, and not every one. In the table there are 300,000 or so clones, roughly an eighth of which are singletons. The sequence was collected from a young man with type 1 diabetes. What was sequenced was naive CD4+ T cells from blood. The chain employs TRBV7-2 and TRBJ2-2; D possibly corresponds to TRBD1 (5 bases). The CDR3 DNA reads TGTGCCAGCAGCCCACGGCCCCAGGGCGGGGAGCTGTTTTTT. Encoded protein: CASSPRPQGGELFF.